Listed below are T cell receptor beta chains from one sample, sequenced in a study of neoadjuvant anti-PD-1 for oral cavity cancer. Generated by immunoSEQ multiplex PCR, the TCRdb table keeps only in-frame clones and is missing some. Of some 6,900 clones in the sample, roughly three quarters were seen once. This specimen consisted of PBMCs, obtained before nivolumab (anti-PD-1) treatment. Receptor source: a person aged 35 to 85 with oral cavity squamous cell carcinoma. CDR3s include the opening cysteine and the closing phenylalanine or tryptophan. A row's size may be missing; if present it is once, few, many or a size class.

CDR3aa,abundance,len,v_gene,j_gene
CASSFRQVANEKLFF,NA,15,TRBV18,TRBJ1-4
CSASRVGELFF,NA,11,TRBV20-1,TRBJ2-2
CASSPRDRGSHTEAFF,NA,16,TRBV7-2,TRBJ1-1
CASSPGVQGGYTKRTQYF,NA,18,TRBV9,TRBJ2-5
CSVEDVAGGIYNEQFF,NA,16,TRBV29-1,TRBJ2-1
CASSRDGPNTEAFF,NA,14,TRBV7-9,TRBJ1-1
CASSVEYGGTEAFF,NA,14,TRBV6-4,TRBJ1-1
CASSTLLGGGANVLTF,once,16,TRBV9,TRBJ2-6
CASSLVSAGPGELFF,NA,15,TRBV7-2,TRBJ2-2
CAWSRVEFSGANVLTF,NA,16,TRBV30,TRBJ2-6
CASSEIGTDTQYF,NA,13,TRBV6-1,TRBJ2-3
CASSHQGTGHEQYF,NA,14,TRBV6-5,TRBJ2-7
CASSESLAGYTF,once,12,TRBV6-1,TRBJ1-2
CASKRGTGDNYGYTF,few,15,TRBV27,TRBJ1-2
CASSSAYEQYF,NA,11,TRBV11-2,TRBJ2-7
CASSVAGMVQGDTQYF,NA,16,TRBV9,TRBJ2-3
CASSSTGINQPQHF,NA,14,TRBV6-6,TRBJ1-5
CASSLFAPGQDTDTQYF,NA,17,TRBV4-3,TRBJ2-3
CASSRDLDNSPLHF,NA,14,TRBV6-5,TRBJ1-6
CASSLDLGTYGYTF,few,14,TRBV5-6,TRBJ1-2
CASCLTAGGRNEQFF,NA,15,TRBV4-1,TRBJ2-1
CASSLGITDTQYF,NA,13,TRBV5-1,TRBJ2-3
CASTSGSAYGYTF,NA,13,TRBV27,TRBJ1-2
CASSLRSIGETQYF,once,14,TRBV7-9,TRBJ2-5
CASSISRDRGLTGANVLTF,NA,19,TRBV19,TRBJ2-6
CASGFLLLAGGPPDTDTQYF,NA,20,TRBV12-5,TRBJ2-3
CASSPAQNNSPLHF,few,14,TRBV18,TRBJ1-6
CASSLALPGTGYGQPQHF,NA,18,TRBV7-8,TRBJ1-5
CASSPYLSGELFF,NA,13,TRBV5-8,TRBJ2-2
CAWVGGETQYF,NA,11,TRBV30,TRBJ2-5
CASSLGSTGNEAFF,few,14,TRBV11-2,TRBJ1-1
CATSRDRGAEYEQYF,once,15,TRBV15,TRBJ2-7
CASSSRGNTGELFF,NA,14,TRBV9,TRBJ2-2
CASSSSGGTDTQYF,once,14,TRBV5-1,TRBJ2-3
CASSLVGGPDTEAFF,once,15,TRBV5-1,TRBJ1-1
CASTRQGARNEQYF,NA,14,TRBV28,TRBJ2-7
CATDPGLNTEAFF,NA,13,TRBV10-3,TRBJ1-1
CASSPAGQQNTEAFF,NA,15,TRBV6-5,TRBJ1-1
CASSQDIGDEETQYF,once,15,TRBV4-3,TRBJ2-5
CASSEYQPQHF,NA,11,TRBV6-1,TRBJ1-5
CASSQDGPAYEQYF,few,14,TRBV14,TRBJ2-7
CASSIRTGGGGYTF,NA,14,TRBV27,TRBJ1-2
CASRTPEGAGTEAFF,few,15,TRBV28,TRBJ1-1
CASRWGSRTGELFF,NA,14,TRBV19,TRBJ2-2
CASSLGGTEQETQYF,NA,15,TRBV7-7,TRBJ2-5
CSVRRQGAGELFF,NA,13,TRBV29-1,TRBJ2-2
CASSSTRVLTKNIQYF,NA,16,TRBV7-2,TRBJ2-4
CASSQGTSGGSRGTQYF,NA,17,TRBV4-3,TRBJ2-3
CASKSWQGVVGYTF,NA,14,TRBV5-1,TRBJ1-2
CASSATETQYF,NA,11,TRBV7-2,TRBJ2-5
CASSAEPSGGQETQYF,NA,16,TRBV5-4,TRBJ2-5
CASSQDVFDSTDTQYF,few,16,TRBV4-2,TRBJ2-3
CASSRDRGYGYTF,NA,13,TRBV6-6,TRBJ1-2
CSAQTSSGNTIYF,NA,13,TRBV29-1,TRBJ1-3
CASNNQGASGELFF,NA,14,TRBV7-2,TRBJ2-2
CASSYSIRATDTQYF,NA,15,TRBV6-6,TRBJ2-3
CASSEKLGDEQFF,NA,13,TRBV6-1,TRBJ2-1
CASSLERRPVISTDTQYF,NA,18,TRBV11-1,TRBJ2-3
CASSSKEWGGTEAFF,NA,15,TRBV6-1,TRBJ1-1